Each of the 13 T cell receptor beta chains below was sequenced from the same sample in a study of shared clonotypes between healthy human individuals. The protocol was immunoSEQ multiplex PCR, while the TCRdb copy is restricted to in-frame clones and leaves out a portion. The sample holds hundreds of thousands of clones, around 90% seen once. The naive CD8 population came from CD45RO-negative cells selected for CCR7, without terminally differentiated effector memory CD45RA+ cells. Sequenced material: naive CD8+ T cells sorted from blood. The receptors here all came from a man aged 25 to 45 in good health.

The chain uses TRBV5-3 and TRBJ2-1; 9 positions match TRBD2. TRBV5-3 is classed as an ORF, of uncertain function. The CDR3 loop spans 15 amino acids. V shed 4 bases and J 6 bases; nucleotides not matched to a gene: 8. CDR3 in amino acids: CARSPSGDNCNEQFF. In nucleotides, the CDR3 is TGTGCCAGAAGCCCTAGCGGGGATAACTGCAATGAGCAGTTCTTC.

The chain couples TRBV21-1 to TRBJ2-1; TRBD1 is the table's D call and was not checked against the DNA. TRBV21-1 is a pseudogene segment. The CDR3 consists of 11 residues. The CDR3 DNA reads as TGTGCCAGCCACATTTACAATGAGCAGTTCTTC. This encodes CASHIYNEQFF.

The V call is TRBV7-6, the J call TRBJ1-1; possible D gene TRBD1, 6 bases. V lost 7 bases and J lost 1, with 13 bases in between. This CDR3 has 14 residues. From germline, CDR1 is SGHVS and CDR2 FNYEAQ. Here the CDR3 DNA reads TGTGCCAGCACCCCACAGGGTGCGAACACTGAAGCTTTCTTT. Protein: CASTPQGANTEAFF.

The chain couples TRBV6-5 to TRBJ2-7; D unclear. Trimming pared 2 bases from V and 2 bases from J, leaving 13 bases between. The germline CDR1 and CDR2 sequences are MNHEY and SVGAGI. The CDR3 consists of 15 residues. This chain's CDR3 is CASSYGKTGTYEQYF. As DNA, the CDR3 is TGTGCCAGCAGTTACGGAAAGACGGGCACCTACGAGCAGTACTTC.

The J gene is TRBJ1-2, the V gene TRBV9; TRBD1 might be the D (5 bases). V was cut by 4 bases and J by 1 base, with 11 bases left in between. Germline CDR1 and CDR2: SGDLS and YYNGEE. The CDR3 has 14 amino acids. The CDR3, as DNA: TGTGCCAGCAGCCAGGGTGAAGGTAACTATGGCTACACCTTC. Translating gives CASSQGEGNYGYTF.

The chain couples TRBV19 to TRBJ2-7; 14 nucleotides agree with TRBD2. Germline V CDR1 and CDR2: LNHDA, SQIVND (reference sequence). The CDR3 runs to 15 residues. Germline trimming cut 5 bases from V and 4 bases from J; bases unmatched to any gene: 4. DNA of the CDR3: TGTGCCAGTAGTTCGGGACTAGCGGGAGTTTACGAGCAGTACTTC. This translates into CASSSGLAGVYEQYF.

This CDR3 is CASRPIPDTGELFF. In nucleotides, the CDR3 is TGTGCCAGCAGACCCATCCCGGACACCGGGGAGCTGTTTTTT. The J gene is TRBJ2-2, the V gene TRBV6-6; no clear D. Trimming removed 6 bases from V and 3 bases from J, with 11 bases in between. The CDR3 is 14 amino acids. Germline V gene data show CDR1 as MNHNY and CDR2 as SVGAGI (reference sequence).

V usage is TRBV5-4 and J usage is TRBJ2-7; D may match TRBD1 or TRBD2 (5 bases each). The CDR3 spans 13 residues. Germline assignment: CDR1 SGHNT and CDR2 YYREEE (reference sequence). V lost 4 bases and J lost 1, with 9 bases in between. The CDR3 loop is CASSPGPSYEQYF. As DNA, the CDR3 is TGTGCCAGCAGCCCGGGGCCTTCCTACGAGCAGTACTTC.

The chain couples TRBV6-1 to TRBJ2-6, with D uncertain. Germline V lookup: CDR1 MNHNS, CDR2 SASEGT. V lost 6 bases, J lost 1 base, and 7 bases lay in between. This CDR3 has 14 residues. Here the CDR3 reads CASSQSSGANVLTF. CDR3 DNA: TGTGCCAGCAGCCAGTCATCTGGGGCCAACGTCCTGACTTTC.

This sequence joins TRBV27 and TRBJ1-5; D is uncertain. Looked up from germline, CDR1 is MNHEY and CDR2 is SMNVEV (reference sequence). Trimming took off 8 bases at V and 0 bases at J, with 8 bases between the two ends. The CDR3 has 13 residues. CDR3 in amino acids: CASALYSNQPQHF. As DNA, the CDR3 is TGTGCCAGCGCGCTCTATAGCAATCAGCCCCAGCATTTT.

This rearrangement joins TRBV28 to TRBJ2-1, with D possibly being TRBD2 (5 bases). The germline CDR1 and CDR2 sequences are MDHEN and SYDVKM. The CDR3 is 15 residues long. V was shortened by 2 bases and J by 7 bases, with 15 bases between the two germline ends. CDR3 amino acids: CASSLLDGNWNEQFF. CDR3 DNA sequence: TGTGCCAGCAGTTTACTAGACGGGAACTGGAATGAGCAGTTCTTC.

The chain couples TRBV25-1 to TRBJ2-7; 7 bases match TRBD2. V gave up 7 bases and J gave up 2 bases; unmatched junction bases: 2. Germline CDR1 is MGHDK and CDR2 is SYGVNS. There are 12 residues in the CDR3. The CDR3 sequence is CASNRGAYEQYF. Written as DNA, the CDR3 is TGTGCCAGCAACCGGGGGGCCTACGAGCAGTACTTC.

The rearrangement links TRBV18 to TRBJ1-1; D is perhaps TRBD1 (5 bases). Between the trimmed V and J ends, which lost 5 bases and 5 bases, there was a span of 24 bases. The CDR3 loop spans 17 amino acids. CDR1 and CDR2 from the germline V gene are KGHSH and LQKENI. Here the CDR3 DNA reads TGTGCCAGCTCATCCCGGGACGGTAACTATGCGGGTACTGAAGCTTTCTTT. Encoded protein: CASSSRDGNYAGTEAFF.